This record concerns one T cell receptor beta chain sequence. Its specificity is not known. This sequence may be a read error, since a much larger clone differs from it by one base. Because it lacks the conserved phenylalanine or tryptophan at the end, this CDR3 is likely a read error. Investigators prepared the TCR beta libraries by applying iRepertoire HTBI primers and Arm-PCR of CDR3 regions. TCRdb reprocessed the multiplex PCR reads via MiXCR and lists one record per CDR3 protein. The data hold roughly 420,000 distinct CDR3 sequences, with about 17% observed a single time. V lost 7 bases and J 3 bases, leaving 9 bases between the germline ends. The CDR3 is 11 residues long. Germline CDR1 is DFQATT and CDR2 is SNEGSKA (reference sequence). Time point described: newly diagnosed GD, antithyroid drugs for less than 3 months. The TCR library used RNA extracted from PBMCs. This sample stems from a study of regulatory T cells in long-lasting Graves disease. Overall study findings and caveats: The study found TRBV28, TRBJ1-2 and TRBJ2-5 favored in persistent disease.

The same data also contributed to another study, on T cells in Graves' hyperthyroidism and ophthalmopathy. In that study: Ophthalmopathy prediction by the model preceded onset by a median roughly 6 months.

The chain employs TRBV20-1 and TRBJ1-2; the D gene is possibly TRBD1 (6 bases). Sequencing used peripheral blood mononuclear cells (PBMCs), obtained at new diagnosis, from a patient treated with antithyroid drugs. The clonotype comes from a woman aged 18-29 years with Graves disease. CDR3 nucleotides: TGCAGTGAAGGGGGTTACTATGGCTACACCTTG. Protein sequence: CSEGGYYGYTL.